These 12 T cell receptor beta chains share one sample of origin, sequenced in a study of cytomegalovirus exposure and HLA in healthy donors. Sequenced by immunoSEQ multiplex PCR; TCRdb stores in-frame clones only, minus some. The sample includes 200,000 to 250,000 clones, approximately 90% of them seen just once. The material sequenced was PBMCs. These receptors originate from a woman between 18 and 29 years old in good health and CMV-seronegative.

The chain uses TRBV4-1 and TRBJ2-1; no definite D call. Trimming cost V 1 base and J 0 bases, with 10 bases left between them. Germline V lookup: CDR1 MGHRA, CDR2 YSYEKL. The CDR3 runs to 16 residues. CDR3 DNA sequence: TGCGCCAGCAGCCAAGGTATTTTCAGCTCCTACAATGAGCAGTTCTTC. Translating it yields CASSQGIFSSYNEQFF.

This CDR3 is CASSLWGPTNANSNQPQHF. The CDR3 DNA sequence: TGTGCCAGCAGTTTGTGGGGGCCAACCAATGCTAATAGCAATCAGCCCCAGCATTTT. V usage is TRBV27 and J usage is TRBJ1-5; D might be TRBD1 (6 bases). CDR3 size: 19 residues. The germline V and J ends were trimmed by 3 bases and 0 bases, with 21 bases remaining between them. CDR1 is MNHEY, CDR2 SMNVEV, per germline (reference sequence).

V is TRBV19 and J is TRBJ1-2; TRBD1 matches at 7 bases. Germline V CDR1 and CDR2: LNHDA, SQIVND (reference sequence). V was clipped by 6 bases and J by 2 bases; unmatched bases: 6. There are 14 residues in the CDR3. The CDR3 nucleotides are TGTGCCAGTAGAATTAGACAGGGCAACTATGGCTACACCTTC. Translated, it gives CASRIRQGNYGYTF.

The chain has TRBV2 and TRBJ2-1, with 10 bases aligning to TRBD2. The CDR3 is made up of 14 amino acids. The V gene's germline CDR1 is SNHLY and CDR2 FYNNEI. V shed 5 bases, J shed 5 bases, and the junction held 3 bases outside the gene matches. Here the CDR3 reads CASSSGRGNNEQFF. CDR3 DNA: TGTGCCAGCAGTAGCGGGAGGGGGAACAATGAGCAGTTCTTC. The full variable domain, rest sourced from reference TRBV2 and TRBJ2-1, is EPEVTQTPSHQVTQMGQEVILRCVPISNHLYFYWYRQILGQKVEFLVSFYNNEISEKSEIFDDQFSVERPDGSNFTLKIRSTKLEDSAMYFCASSSGRGNNEQFFGPGTRLTVL.

The chain is built from TRBV18 and TRBJ1-4; D may be TRBD1 (6 bases). Trimming stripped 3 bases from V and 5 bases from J, with 16 bases between. Per germline, CDR1 KGHSH and CDR2 LQKENI. CDR3 length: 16 amino acids. CDR3 sequence (DNA): TGTGCCAGCTCACCCCGTCTGGACAGCACAAATGAAAAACTGTTTTTT. This encodes CASSPRLDSTNEKLFF.

The rearrangement joins TRBV5-1 to TRBJ1-1, with 7 bases matching TRBD1. Germline CDR1 is SGHRS and CDR2 is YFSETQ. CDR3 length: 16 amino acids. V lost 0 bases, J lost 2 bases, and 7 bases stayed unmatched. Written as DNA, the CDR3 is TGCGCCAGCAGCTTGGGGAGACAGGGTACAAACACTGAAGCTTTCTTT. This sequence encodes CASSLGRQGTNTEAFF.

CDR3 protein: CACLGTGSYEQYF. Written as DNA, the CDR3 is TGTGCCTGCCTCGGGACAGGGTCCTACGAGCAGTACTTC. This rearrangement joins TRBV30 to TRBJ2-7; 9 bases line up with TRBD1. V trimming: 6 bases; J trimming: 1 base; junction bases outside the gene matches: 4. This CDR3 is built from 13 residues. Germline-derived CDR1 and CDR2 are GTSNPN and SVGIG (reference sequence).

This clone was recorded only once. The chain employs TRBV4-1 and TRBJ2-7, with D possibly TRBD1 on 6 matching bases. The CDR3 contains 17 residues. Trimming removed 5 bases at V and 6 bases at J, with 26 bases between. Per the germline V gene, CDR1 is MGHRA and CDR2 is YSYEKL. The CDR3 DNA reads TGCGCCAGCAGCGAGCTGACTGGGCCTGGGACATCTGGCGAGCAGTACTTC. Its translation is CASSELTGPGTSGEQYF.

J is TRBJ1-5 and V is TRBV30; D perhaps matches TRBD1 (5 bases). Germline V gene sequence: CDR1 GTSNPN, CDR2 SVGIG (reference sequence). The CDR3 consists of 13 residues. V lost 5 bases and J lost 1, with 9 bases in between. The CDR3 DNA is TGTGCCTGGGCAGGGTTGAGCAATCAGCCCCAGCATTTT. Translating it yields CAWAGLSNQPQHF.

This clone has a single count. The rearrangement joins TRBV2 to TRBJ2-2; D gene ambiguous. Germline values: CDR1 SNHLY, CDR2 FYNNEI. The CDR3 is made up of 14 amino acids. Deletions cut 6 bases from V and 4 bases from J, with 12 bases between. Here the CDR3 reads CASSLALSTGELFF. The CDR3 DNA sequence: TGTGCCAGCAGCCTTGCGTTGAGCACCGGGGAGCTGTTTTTT.

CDR3 residues: CASSPEGGSNQPQHF. CDR3 bases: TGTGCCAGCAGCCCCGAGGGGGGGAGCAATCAGCCCCAGCATTTT. The gene calls are TRBV7-8 and TRBJ1-5; D may be TRBD1 (6 bases). Trimming took off 5 bases at V and 1 base at J, with 12 bases between the two ends. CDR1 is SGHVS, CDR2 FQNEAQ, per germline. This CDR3 contains 15 residues.

J is TRBJ2-1 and V is TRBV7-3; tentatively, D is TRBD1 (6 bases). V was clipped by 5 bases and J by 9 bases, with 8 bases between them. CDR3 length equals 11 residues. Germline loops: CDR1 SGHTA, CDR2 FQGTGA. The chain's CDR3 is CASSQGGEQFF. Written as DNA, the CDR3 is TGTGCCAGCAGCCAAGGGGGTGAGCAGTTCTTC.